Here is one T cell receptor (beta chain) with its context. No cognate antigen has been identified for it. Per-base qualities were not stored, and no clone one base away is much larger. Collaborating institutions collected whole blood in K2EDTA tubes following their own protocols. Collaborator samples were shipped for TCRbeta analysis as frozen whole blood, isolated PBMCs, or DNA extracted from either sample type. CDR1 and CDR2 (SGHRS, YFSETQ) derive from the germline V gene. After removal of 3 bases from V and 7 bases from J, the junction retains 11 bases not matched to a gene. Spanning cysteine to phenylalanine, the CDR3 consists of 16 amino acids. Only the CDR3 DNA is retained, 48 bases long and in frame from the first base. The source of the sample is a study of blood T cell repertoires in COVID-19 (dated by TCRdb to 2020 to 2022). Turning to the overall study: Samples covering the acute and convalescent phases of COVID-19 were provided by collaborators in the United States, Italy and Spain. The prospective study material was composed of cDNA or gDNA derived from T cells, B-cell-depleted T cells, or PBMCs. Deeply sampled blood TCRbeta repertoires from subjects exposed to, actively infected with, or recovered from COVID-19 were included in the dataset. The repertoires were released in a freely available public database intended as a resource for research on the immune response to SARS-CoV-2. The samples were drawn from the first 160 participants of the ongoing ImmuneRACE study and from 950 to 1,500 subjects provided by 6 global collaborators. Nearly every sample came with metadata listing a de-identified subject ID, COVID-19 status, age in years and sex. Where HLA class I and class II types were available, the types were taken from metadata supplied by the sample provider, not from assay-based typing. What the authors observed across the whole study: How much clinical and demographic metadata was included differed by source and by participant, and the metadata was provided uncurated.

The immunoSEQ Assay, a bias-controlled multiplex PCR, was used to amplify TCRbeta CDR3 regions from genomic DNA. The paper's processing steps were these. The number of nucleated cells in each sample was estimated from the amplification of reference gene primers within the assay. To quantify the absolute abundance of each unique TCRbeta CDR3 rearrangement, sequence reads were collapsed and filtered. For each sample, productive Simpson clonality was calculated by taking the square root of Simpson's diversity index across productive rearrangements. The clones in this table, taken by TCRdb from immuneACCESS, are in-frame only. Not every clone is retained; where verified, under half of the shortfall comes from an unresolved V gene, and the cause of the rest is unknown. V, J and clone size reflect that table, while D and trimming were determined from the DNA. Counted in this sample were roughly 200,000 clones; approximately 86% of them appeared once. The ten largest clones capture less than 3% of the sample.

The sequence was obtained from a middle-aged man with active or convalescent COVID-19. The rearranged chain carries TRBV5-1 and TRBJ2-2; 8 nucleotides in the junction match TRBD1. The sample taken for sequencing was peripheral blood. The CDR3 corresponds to CASSSPGQVAGGELFF. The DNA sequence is TGCGCCAGCAGCTCACCGGGACAGGTCGCTGGCGGGGAGCTGTTTTTT.